This T cell receptor beta chain was recorded in a study of blood T cell repertoires in COVID-19. Study summary: Nucleic acid was either cDNA or gDNA, and it came from T cells, B-cell-depleted T cells, or PBMCs.

Sequenced by immunoSEQ multiplex PCR; TCRdb stores in-frame clones only, minus some. The table has around 180,000 clones, roughly 91% seen once; the top ten hold about 4.2%. Germline V gene lookup returns CDR1 SGHTA and CDR2 FQGNSA. V was cut by 2 bases and J by 2 bases, with 7 bases left in between. This CDR3 has 13 amino acids. Material: peripheral blood. The source is a human donor in a cohort sampled during active COVID-19. The V and J genes are TRBV7-2 and TRBJ2-7, with D possibly matching TRBD1 (6 bases). The CDR3 DNA reads as TGTGCCAGCAGCTTACAGGGGCCCTACGAGCAGTACTTC. Translation: CASSLQGPYEQYF.